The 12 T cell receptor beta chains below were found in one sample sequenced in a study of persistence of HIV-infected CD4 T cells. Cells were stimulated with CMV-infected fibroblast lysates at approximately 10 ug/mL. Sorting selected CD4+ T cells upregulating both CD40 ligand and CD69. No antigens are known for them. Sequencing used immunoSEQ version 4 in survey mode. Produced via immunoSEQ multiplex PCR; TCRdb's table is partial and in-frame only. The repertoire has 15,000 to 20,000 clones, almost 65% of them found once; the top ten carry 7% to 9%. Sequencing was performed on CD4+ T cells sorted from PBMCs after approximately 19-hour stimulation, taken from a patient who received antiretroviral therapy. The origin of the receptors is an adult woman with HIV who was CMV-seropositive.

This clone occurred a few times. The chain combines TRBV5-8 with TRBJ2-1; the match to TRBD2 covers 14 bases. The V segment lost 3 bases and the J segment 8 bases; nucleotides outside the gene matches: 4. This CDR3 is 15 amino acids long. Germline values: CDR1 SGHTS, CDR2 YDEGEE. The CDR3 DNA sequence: TGTGCCAGCAGCTCGGGGACTAGCGGGGGCGATGAGCAGTTCTTC. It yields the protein CASSSGTSGGDEQFF. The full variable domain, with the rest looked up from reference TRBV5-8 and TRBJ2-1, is EAGVTQSPTHLIKTRGQQATLRCSPISGHTSVYWYQQALGLGLQFLLWYDEGEERNRGNFPPRFSGRQFPNYSSELNVNALELEDSALYLCASSSGTSGGDEQFFGPGTRLTVL.

This CDR3 is CASSFRQANTDTQYF. In DNA form, the CDR3 reads TGTGCCAGCAGCTTCCGACAGGCAAACACAGATACGCAGTATTTT. The V and J genes are TRBV5-8 and TRBJ2-3; the D gene is possibly TRBD1 (6 bases). Germline CDR1 SGHTS, CDR2 YDEGEE. There are 15 residues in the CDR3. V shed 2 bases and J shed 2 bases, with 12 bases lying between them.

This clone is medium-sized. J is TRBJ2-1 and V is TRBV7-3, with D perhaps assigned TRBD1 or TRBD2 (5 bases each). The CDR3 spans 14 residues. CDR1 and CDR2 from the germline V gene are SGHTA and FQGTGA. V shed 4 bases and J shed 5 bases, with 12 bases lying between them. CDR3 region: CASSSGTANNEQFF. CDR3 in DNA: TGTGCCAGCAGCTCTGGGACGGCTAACAATGAGCAGTTCTTC.

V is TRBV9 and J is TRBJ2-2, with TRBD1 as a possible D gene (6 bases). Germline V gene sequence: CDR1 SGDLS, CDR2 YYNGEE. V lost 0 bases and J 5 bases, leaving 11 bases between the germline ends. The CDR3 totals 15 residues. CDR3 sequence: CASSVDNRVTGELFF. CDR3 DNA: TGTGCCAGCAGCGTAGACAACAGGGTGACCGGGGAGCTGTTTTTT.

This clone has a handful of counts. CDR3 nucleotides: TGTGCCAGCAATTCAGTGGCGGGCTACGAGCAGTACTTC. It is translated as CASNSVAGYEQYF. The chain is built from TRBV27 and TRBJ2-7; D is perhaps TRBD2 (5 bases). V was shortened by 7 bases and J by 3 bases, with 13 bases between the two germline ends. The CDR3 contains 13 residues. Germline V gene sequence: CDR1 MNHEY, CDR2 SMNVEV (reference sequence).

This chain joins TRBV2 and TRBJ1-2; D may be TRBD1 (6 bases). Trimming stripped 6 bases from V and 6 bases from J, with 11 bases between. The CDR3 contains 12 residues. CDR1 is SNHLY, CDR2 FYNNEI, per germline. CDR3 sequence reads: CASRIRTDGYTF. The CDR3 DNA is TGTGCCAGCAGGATAAGGACAGATGGCTACACCTTC.

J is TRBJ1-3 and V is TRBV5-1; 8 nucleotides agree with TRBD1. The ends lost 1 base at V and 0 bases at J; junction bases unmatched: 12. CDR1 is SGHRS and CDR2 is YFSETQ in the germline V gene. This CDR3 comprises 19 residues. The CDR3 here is CASSLFGQGALSSGNTIYF. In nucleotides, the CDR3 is TGCGCCAGCAGCTTGTTCGGCCAGGGGGCATTAAGCTCTGGAAACACCATATATTTT. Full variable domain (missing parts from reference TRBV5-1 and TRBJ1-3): KAGVTQTPRYLIKTRGQQVTLSCSPISGHRSVSWYQQTPGQGLQFLFEYFSETQRNKGNFPGRFSGRQFSNSRSEMNVSTLELGDSALYLCASSLFGQGALSSGNTIYFGEGSWLTVV.

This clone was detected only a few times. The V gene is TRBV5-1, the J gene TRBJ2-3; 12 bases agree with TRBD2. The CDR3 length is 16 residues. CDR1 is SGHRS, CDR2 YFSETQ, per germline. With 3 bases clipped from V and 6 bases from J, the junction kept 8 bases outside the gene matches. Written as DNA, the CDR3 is TGCGCCAGCAGCTATGGACTAGCGGGGAGAAGTGATACGCAGTATTTT. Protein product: CASSYGLAGRSDTQYF.

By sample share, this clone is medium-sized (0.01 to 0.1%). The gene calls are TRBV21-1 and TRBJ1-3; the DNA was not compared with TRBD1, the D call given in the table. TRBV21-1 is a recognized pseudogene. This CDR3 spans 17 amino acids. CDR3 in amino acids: CASSKEQGSSSGNTIYF. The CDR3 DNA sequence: TGTGCCAGCAGCAAAGAGCAGGGCTCCAGCTCTGGAAACACCATATATTTT.

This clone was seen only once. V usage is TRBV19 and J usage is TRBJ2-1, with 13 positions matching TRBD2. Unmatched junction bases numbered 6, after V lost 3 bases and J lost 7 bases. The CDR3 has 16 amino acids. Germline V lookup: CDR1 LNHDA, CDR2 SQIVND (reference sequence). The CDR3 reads CASSITSGGARNEQFF. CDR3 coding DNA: TGTGCCAGTAGTATTACTAGCGGGGGGGCCAGGAATGAGCAGTTCTTC.

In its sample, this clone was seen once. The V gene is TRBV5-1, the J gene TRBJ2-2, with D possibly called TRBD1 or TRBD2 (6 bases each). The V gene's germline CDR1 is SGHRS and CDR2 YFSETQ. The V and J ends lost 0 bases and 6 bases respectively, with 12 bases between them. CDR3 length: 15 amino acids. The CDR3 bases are TGCGCCAGCAGCTTGGGGACGGGGGCGGCCGGGGAGCTGTTTTTT. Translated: CASSLGTGAAGELFF.

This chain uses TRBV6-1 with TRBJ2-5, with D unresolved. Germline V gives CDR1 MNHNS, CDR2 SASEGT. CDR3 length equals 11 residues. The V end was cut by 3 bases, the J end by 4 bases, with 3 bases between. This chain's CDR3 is CASSERETQYF. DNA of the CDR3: TGTGCCAGCAGTGAGCGAGAGACCCAGTACTTC.